A selection of T cell receptor beta chains follows, all from one sample in a study of blood T cell repertoires in COVID-19. Sequenced by immunoSEQ multiplex PCR; TCRdb stores in-frame clones only, minus some. The sample lists under 200,000 clones, roughly 80% occurring once. The sequenced sample consisted of PBMCs or T cells enriched from blood (not recorded which). These TCRs come from a middle-aged woman with acute COVID-19. Both conserved end residues are part of each CDR3. The order of the fields is clone size, V gene, CDR3 protein. Some rows mark clone size as missing; the rest say once, few, many or name a class of expanded clone.

clone size: -; V gene: TRBV30; CDR3 protein: CAWSPTSGRASHNEQFF
clone size: -; V gene: TRBV3-1/TRBV3-2; CDR3 protein: CASSHGTSGSIRNEQFF
clone size: -; V gene: TRBV11-2; CDR3 protein: CASSLGSGVMYEQYF
clone size: -; V gene: TRBV5-1; CDR3 protein: CASSTRPNSGATDTQYF
clone size: once; V gene: TRBV9; CDR3 protein: CASSEDRGPTDTQYF
clone size: -; V gene: TRBV5-4; CDR3 protein: CASSLTGRAEAFF
clone size: -; V gene: TRBV3-1/TRBV3-2; CDR3 protein: CASSQETLRGTGELFF
clone size: -; V gene: TRBV2; CDR3 protein: CASGGGTGGPHTQYF
clone size: -; V gene: TRBV4-1; CDR3 protein: CASSQVGTGNYYEQYF
clone size: -; V gene: TRBV5-4; CDR3 protein: CASSFSLTSGMGTGELFF